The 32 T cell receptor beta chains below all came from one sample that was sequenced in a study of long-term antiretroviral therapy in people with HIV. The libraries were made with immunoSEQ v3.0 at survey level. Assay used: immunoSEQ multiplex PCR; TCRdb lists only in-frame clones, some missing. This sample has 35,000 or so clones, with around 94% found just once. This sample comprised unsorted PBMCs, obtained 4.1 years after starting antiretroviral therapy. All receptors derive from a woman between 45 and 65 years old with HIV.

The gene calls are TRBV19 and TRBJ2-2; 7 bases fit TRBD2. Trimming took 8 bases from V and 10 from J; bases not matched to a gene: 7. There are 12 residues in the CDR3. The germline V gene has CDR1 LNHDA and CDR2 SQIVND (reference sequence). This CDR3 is CASGGRDLELFF. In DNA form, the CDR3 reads TGTGCCAGTGGAGGGAGGGACTTGGAGCTGTTTTTT. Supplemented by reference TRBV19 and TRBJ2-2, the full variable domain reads DGGITQSPKYLFRKEGQNVTLSCEQNLNHDAMYWYRQDPGQGLRLIYYSQIVNDFQKGDIAEGYSVSREKKESFPLTVTSAQKNPTAFYLCASGGRDLELFFGEGSRLTVL.

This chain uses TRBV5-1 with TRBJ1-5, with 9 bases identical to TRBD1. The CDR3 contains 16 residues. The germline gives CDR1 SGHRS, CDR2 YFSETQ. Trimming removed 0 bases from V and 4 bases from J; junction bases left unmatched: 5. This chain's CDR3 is CASSLAPGQGNQPQHF. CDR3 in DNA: TGCGCCAGCAGCTTGGCTCCGGGACAGGGTAATCAGCCCCAGCATTTT.

CDR3 residues: CASSGRAGIGETQYF. In DNA, the CDR3 is TGTGCCAGCAGCGGGCGGGCCGGGATAGGAGAGACCCAGTACTTC. The gene calls are TRBV9 and TRBJ2-5, with D possibly matching TRBD2 (5 bases). The CDR3 consists of 15 residues. CDR1 and CDR2 (germline): SGDLS, YYNGEE. V was shortened by 3 bases and J by 4 bases, with 16 bases between the two germline ends.

CDR3 residues: CASSEVAQETQYF. The CDR3 DNA follows: TGTGCCAGCAGCGAGGTTGCTCAAGAGACCCAGTACTTC. This rearrangement joins TRBV6-1 to TRBJ2-5; unclear D gene. Germline V gene data show CDR1 as MNHNS and CDR2 as SASEGT. V dropped 6 bases and J dropped 2 bases, with 10 bases sitting between them. CDR3 length: 13 residues.

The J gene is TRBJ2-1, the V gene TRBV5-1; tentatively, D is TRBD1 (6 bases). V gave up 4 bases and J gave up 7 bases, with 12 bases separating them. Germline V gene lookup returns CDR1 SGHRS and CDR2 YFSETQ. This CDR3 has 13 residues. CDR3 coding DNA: TGCGCCAGCAGCGAGGATCAGGGGAATGAGCAGTTCTTC. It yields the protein CASSEDQGNEQFF.

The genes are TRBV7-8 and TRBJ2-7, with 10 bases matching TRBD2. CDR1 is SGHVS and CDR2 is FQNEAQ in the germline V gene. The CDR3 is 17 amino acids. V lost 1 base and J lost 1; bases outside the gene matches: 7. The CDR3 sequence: CASSLGSSGGFSYEQYF. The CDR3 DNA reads TGTGCCAGCAGCTTAGGGTCTAGCGGGGGCTTTTCCTACGAGCAGTACTTC.

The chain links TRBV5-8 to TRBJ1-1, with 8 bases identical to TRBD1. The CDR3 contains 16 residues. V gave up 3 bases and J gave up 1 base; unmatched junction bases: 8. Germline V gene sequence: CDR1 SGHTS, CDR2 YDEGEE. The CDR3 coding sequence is TGTGCCAGCAGCTGGACAGGGAGGGTGGGGAACACTGAAGCTTTCTTT. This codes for CASSWTGRVGNTEAFF.

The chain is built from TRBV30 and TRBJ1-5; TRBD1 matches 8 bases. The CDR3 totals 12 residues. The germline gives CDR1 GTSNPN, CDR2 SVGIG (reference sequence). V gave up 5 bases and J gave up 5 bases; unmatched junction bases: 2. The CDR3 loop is CAWGQGYQPQHF. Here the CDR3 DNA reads TGTGCCTGGGGACAGGGATATCAGCCCCAGCATTTT.

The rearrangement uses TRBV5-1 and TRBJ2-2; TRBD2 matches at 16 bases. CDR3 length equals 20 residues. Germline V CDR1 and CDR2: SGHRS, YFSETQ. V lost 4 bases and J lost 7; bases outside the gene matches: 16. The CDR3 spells CASSLTPPGTSGGANGELFF. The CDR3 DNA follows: TGCGCCAGCAGCCTAACTCCTCCCGGGACTAGCGGGGGGGCAAACGGGGAGCTGTTTTTT. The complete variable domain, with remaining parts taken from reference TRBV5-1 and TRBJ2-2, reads KAGVTQTPRYLIKTRGQQVTLSCSPISGHRSVSWYQQTPGQGLQFLFEYFSETQRNKGNFPGRFSGRQFSNSRSEMNVSTLELGDSALYLCASSLTPPGTSGGANGELFFGEGSRLTVL.

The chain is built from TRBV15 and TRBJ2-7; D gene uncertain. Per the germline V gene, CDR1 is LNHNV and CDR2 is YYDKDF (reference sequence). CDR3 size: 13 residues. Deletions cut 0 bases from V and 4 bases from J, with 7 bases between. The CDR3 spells CATSRDLPYEQYF. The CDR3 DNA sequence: TGTGCCACCAGCAGAGATCTCCCGTACGAGCAGTACTTC.

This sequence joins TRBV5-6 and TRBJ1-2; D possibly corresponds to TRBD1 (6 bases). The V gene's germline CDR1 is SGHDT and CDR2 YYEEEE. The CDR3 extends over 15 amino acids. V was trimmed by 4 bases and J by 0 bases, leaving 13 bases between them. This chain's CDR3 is CASSRKTGPNYGYTF. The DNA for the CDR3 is TGTGCCAGCAGCCGAAAGACAGGCCCTAACTATGGCTACACCTTC. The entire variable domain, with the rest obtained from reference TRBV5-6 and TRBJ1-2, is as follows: DAGVTQSPTHLIKTRGQQVTLRCSPKSGHDTVSWYQQALGQGPQFIFQYYEEEERQRGNFPDRFSGHQFPNYSSELNVNALLLGDSALYLCASSRKTGPNYGYTFGSGTRLTVV.

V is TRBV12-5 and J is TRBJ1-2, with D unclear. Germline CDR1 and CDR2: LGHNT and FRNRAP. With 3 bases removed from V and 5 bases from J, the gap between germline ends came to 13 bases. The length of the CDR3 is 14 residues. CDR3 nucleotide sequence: TGTGCTAGTGGTTTCGGGTCCACGCGTTATGGCTACACCTTC. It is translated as CASGFGSTRYGYTF.

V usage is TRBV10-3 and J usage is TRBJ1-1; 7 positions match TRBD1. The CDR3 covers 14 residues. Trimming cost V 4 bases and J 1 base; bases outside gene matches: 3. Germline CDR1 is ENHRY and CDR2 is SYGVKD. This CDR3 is CAISGGGRNTEAFF. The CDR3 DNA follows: TGTGCCATCAGTGGAGGGGGCAGGAACACTGAAGCTTTCTTT.

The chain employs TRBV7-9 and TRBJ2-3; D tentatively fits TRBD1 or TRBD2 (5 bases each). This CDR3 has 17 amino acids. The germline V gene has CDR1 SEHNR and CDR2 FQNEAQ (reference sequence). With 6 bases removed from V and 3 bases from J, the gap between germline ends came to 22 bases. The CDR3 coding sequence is TGTGCCAGCAGGAAAAGACTGGAGGTCTCAGGGACAGATACGCAGTATTTT. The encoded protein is CASRKRLEVSGTDTQYF.

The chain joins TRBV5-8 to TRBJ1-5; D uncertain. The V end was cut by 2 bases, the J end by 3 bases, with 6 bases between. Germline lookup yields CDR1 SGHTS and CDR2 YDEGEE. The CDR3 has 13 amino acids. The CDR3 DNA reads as TGTGCCAGCAGCTTTGGCCTCAATCAGCCCCAGCATTTT. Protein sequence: CASSFGLNQPQHF.

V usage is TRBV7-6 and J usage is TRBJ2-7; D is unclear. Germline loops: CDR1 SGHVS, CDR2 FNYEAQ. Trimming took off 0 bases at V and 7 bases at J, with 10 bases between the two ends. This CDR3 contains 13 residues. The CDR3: CASSLAGMSEQYF. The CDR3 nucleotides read TGTGCCAGCAGCTTAGCGGGGATGTCGGAGCAGTACTTC.

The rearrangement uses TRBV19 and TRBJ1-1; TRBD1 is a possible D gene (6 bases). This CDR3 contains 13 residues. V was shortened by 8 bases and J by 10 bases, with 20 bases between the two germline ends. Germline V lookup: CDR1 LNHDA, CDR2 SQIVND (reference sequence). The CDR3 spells CASLPTGGRVAFF. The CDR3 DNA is TGTGCCAGTCTACCTACGGGGGGGCGAGTAGCTTTCTTT.

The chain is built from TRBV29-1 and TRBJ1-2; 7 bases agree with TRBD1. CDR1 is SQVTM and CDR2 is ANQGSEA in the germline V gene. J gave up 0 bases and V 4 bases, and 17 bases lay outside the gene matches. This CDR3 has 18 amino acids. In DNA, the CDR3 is TGCAGCGTTGGGGGACAGAGAAATGAACGTAAAGCTAACTATGGCTACACCTTC. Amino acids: CSVGGQRNERKANYGYTF.

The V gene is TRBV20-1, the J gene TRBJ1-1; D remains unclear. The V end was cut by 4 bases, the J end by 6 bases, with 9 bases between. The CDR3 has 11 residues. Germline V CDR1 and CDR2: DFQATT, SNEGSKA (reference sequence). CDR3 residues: CSAILLPEAFF. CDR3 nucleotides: TGCAGTGCTATCCTTTTACCTGAAGCTTTCTTT.

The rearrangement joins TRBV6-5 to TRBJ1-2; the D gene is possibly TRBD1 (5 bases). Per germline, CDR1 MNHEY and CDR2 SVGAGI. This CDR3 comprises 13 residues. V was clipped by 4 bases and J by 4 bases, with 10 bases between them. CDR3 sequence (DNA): TGTGCCAGCAGTTGGCAGGGAACCTATGGCTACACCTTC. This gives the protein CASSWQGTYGYTF.

The CDR3 spells CASTDQGKPNSPLHF. The DNA of the CDR3 is TGCGCCAGCACCGATCAGGGAAAGCCTAATTCACCCCTCCACTTT. This chain links TRBV5-1 with TRBJ1-6, with D perhaps TRBD1 (5 bases). CDR3 length: 15 amino acids. Germline V CDR1 and CDR2: SGHRS, YFSETQ. With 6 bases removed from V and 6 bases from J, the gap between germline ends came to 16 bases.

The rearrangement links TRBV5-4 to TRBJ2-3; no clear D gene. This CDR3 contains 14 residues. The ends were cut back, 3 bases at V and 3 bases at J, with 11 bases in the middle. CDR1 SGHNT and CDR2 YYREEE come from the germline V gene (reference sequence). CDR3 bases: TGTGCCAGCAGCTCGCCTTCGGGTACAGATACGCAGTATTTT. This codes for CASSSPSGTDTQYF.

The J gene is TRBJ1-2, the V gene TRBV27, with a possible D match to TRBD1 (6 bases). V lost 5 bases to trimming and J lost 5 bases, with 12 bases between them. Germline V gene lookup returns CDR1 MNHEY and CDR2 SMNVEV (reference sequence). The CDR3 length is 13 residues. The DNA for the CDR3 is TGTGCCAGCAGTATCGGACAGTTTTATGGCTACACCTTC. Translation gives CASSIGQFYGYTF.

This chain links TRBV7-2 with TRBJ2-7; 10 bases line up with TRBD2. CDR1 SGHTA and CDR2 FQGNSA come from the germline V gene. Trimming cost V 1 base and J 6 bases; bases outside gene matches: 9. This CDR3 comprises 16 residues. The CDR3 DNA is TGTGCCAGCAGCTTAGTTCCTAGCGGGGGTGGCATCGAGCAGTACTTC. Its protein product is CASSLVPSGGGIEQYF.

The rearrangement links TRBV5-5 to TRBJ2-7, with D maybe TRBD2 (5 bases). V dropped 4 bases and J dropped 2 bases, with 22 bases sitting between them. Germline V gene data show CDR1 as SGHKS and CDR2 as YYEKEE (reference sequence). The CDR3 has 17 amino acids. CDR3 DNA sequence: TGTGCCAGCAGCCTAAACGGACTTAAATCTCTTCCCTACGAGCAGTACTTC. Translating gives CASSLNGLKSLPYEQYF.

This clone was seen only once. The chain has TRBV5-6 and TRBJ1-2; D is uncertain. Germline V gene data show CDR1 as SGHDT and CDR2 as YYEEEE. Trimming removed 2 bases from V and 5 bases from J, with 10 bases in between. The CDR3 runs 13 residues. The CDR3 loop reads CASSLDLGYGYTF. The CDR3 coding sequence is TGTGCCAGCAGCTTAGATTTGGGATATGGCTACACCTTC.

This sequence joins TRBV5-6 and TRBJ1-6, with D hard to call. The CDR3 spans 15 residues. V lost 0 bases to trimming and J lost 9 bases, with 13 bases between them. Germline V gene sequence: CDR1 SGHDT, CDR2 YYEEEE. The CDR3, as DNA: TGTGCCAGCAGCTTGGGTTCGACGGGGTCTTCACCCCTCCACTTT. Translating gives CASSLGSTGSSPLHF.

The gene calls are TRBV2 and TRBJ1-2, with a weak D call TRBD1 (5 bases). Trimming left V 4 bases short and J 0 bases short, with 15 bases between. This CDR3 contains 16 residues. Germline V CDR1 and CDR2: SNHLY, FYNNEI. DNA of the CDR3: TGTGCCAGCAGTGTCGACAGCCTCGACGCTAACTATGGCTACACCTTC. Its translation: CASSVDSLDANYGYTF.

CDR3 DNA sequence: TGTGCCAGTCGGGAGGCTGTGGCAGGTTCACCCCTCCACTTT. Translated, it gives CASREAVAGSPLHF. The J gene is TRBJ1-6, the V gene TRBV19; D uncertain. In germline, CDR1 is LNHDA, CDR2 SQIVND (reference sequence). The CDR3 consists of 14 residues. Trimming pared 8 bases from V and 9 bases from J, leaving 17 bases between.

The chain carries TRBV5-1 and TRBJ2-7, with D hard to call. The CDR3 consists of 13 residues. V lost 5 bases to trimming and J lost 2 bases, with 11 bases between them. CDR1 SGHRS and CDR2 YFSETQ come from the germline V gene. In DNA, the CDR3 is TGCGCCAGCAGATATAGTAGGGCCTACGAGCAGTACTTC. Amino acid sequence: CASRYSRAYEQYF.

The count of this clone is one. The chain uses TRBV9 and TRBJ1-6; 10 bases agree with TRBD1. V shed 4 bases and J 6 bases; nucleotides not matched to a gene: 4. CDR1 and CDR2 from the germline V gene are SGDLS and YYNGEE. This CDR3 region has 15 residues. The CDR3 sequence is CASSSGTGVNSPLHF. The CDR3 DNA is TGTGCCAGCAGCTCAGGGACAGGGGTTAATTCACCCCTCCACTTT.

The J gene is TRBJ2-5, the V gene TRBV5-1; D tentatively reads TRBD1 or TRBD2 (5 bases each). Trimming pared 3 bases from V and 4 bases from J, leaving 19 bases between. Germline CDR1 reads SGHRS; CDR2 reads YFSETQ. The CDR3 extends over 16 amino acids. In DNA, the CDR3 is TGCGCCAGCAGCTGGGGGTACCTCGAGGGTAGAGAGACCCAGTACTTC. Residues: CASSWGYLEGRETQYF.